This record concerns one TCR beta chain sequence. Its antigen is unknown. TCR beta CDR3 regions were amplified from RNA transcripts. An initial round of RT-PCR targeting the TCR CDR3 relied on the HTBI primer set. One entry per CDR3 protein results from TCRdb running MiXCR on the multiplex PCR reads. The sample has roughly 580,000 distinct CDR3 sequences, around 42% seen once; the top ten hold about 7.8%. The sample belongs to a study of T cells in Graves' hyperthyroidism and ophthalmopathy. Findings and caveats of the study: Ophthalmopathy was identified by the model a median around 6 months ahead of onset. Most clonotypes expanded in the thyroid (above 0.001) were also present in blood.

CDR1 is DFQATT and CDR2 is SNEGSKA in the germline V gene (reference sequence). The CDR3 runs to 12 residues. Between the trimmed V and J ends, which lost 5 bases and 2 bases, there was a span of 10 bases. The specimen was peripheral blood or thyroid tissue (not recorded which). The rearrangement joins TRBV20-1 to TRBJ2-7, with D uncertain. The source is a woman in her late teens or twenties with Graves' hyperthyroidism. The CDR3 loop reads CSAHPDTYEQYF. The CDR3 nucleotides read TGCAGTGCTCACCCCGACACCTACGAGCAGTACTTC.